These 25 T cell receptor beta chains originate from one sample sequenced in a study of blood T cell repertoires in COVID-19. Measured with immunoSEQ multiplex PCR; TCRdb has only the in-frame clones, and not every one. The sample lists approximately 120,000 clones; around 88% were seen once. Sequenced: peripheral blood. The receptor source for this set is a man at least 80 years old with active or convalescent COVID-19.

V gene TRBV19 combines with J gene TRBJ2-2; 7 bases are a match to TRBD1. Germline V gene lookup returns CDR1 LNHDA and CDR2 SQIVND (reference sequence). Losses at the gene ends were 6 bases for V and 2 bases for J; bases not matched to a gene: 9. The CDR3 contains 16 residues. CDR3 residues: CASSFLRGRNTGELFF. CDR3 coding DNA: TGTGCCAGTAGCTTCCTGAGGGGGCGCAACACCGGGGAGCTGTTTTTT.

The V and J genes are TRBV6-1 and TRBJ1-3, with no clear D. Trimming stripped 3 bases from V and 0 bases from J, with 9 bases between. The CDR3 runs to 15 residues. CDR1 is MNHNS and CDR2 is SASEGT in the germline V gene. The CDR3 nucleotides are TGTGCCAGCAGTGACGGACGGGACTCTGGAAACACCATATATTTT. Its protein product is CASSDGRDSGNTIYF.

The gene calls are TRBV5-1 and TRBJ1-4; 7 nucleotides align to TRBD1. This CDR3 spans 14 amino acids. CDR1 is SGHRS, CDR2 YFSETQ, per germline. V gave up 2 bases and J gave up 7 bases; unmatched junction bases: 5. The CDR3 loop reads CASSLGSGGEKLFF. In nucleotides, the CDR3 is TGCGCCAGCAGCTTAGGGTCAGGGGGTGAAAAACTGTTTTTT. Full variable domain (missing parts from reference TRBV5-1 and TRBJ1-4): KAGVTQTPRYLIKTRGQQVTLSCSPISGHRSVSWYQQTPGQGLQFLFEYFSETQRNKGNFPGRFSGRQFSNSRSEMNVSTLELGDSALYLCASSLGSGGEKLFFGSGTQLSVL.

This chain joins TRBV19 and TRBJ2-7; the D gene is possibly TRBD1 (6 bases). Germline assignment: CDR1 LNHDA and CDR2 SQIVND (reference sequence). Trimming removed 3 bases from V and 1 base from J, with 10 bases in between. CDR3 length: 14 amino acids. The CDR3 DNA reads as TGTGCCAGTAGTATCCAGGACAGTTCCTACGAGCAGTACTTC. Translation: CASSIQDSSYEQYF.

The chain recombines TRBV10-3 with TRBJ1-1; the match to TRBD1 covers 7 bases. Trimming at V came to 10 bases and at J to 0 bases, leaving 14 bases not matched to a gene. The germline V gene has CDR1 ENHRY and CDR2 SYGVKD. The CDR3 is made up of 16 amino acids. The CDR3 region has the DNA TGTGCCACCGAAGCTTCAGGGGGATACATGAACACTGAAGCTTTCTTT. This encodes CATEASGGYMNTEAFF.

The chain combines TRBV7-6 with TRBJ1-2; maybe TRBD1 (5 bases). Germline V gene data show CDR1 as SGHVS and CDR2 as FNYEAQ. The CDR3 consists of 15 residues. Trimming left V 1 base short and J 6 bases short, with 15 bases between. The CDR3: CASSLVPGRGDGYTF. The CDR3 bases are TGTGCCAGCAGCTTAGTCCCGGGACGGGGGGATGGCTACACCTTC.

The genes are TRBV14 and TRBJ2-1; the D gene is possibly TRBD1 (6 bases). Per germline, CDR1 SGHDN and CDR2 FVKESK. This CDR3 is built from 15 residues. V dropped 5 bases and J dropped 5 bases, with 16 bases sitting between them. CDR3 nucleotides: TGTGCCAGCAGCAGTTTTGGGACACCAAACAATGAGCAGTTCTTC. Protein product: CASSSFGTPNNEQFF.

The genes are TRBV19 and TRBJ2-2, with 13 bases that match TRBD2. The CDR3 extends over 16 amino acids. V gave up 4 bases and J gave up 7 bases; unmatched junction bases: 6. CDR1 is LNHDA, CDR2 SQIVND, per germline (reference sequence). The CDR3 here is CASSTQGLAGFGELFF. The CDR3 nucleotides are TGTGCCAGTAGTACCCAGGGACTAGCGGGGTTCGGGGAGCTGTTTTTT. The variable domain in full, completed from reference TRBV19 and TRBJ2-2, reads DGGITQSPKYLFRKEGQNVTLSCEQNLNHDAMYWYRQDPGQGLRLIYYSQIVNDFQKGDIAEGYSVSREKKESFPLTVTSAQKNPTAFYLCASSTQGLAGFGELFFGEGSRLTVL.

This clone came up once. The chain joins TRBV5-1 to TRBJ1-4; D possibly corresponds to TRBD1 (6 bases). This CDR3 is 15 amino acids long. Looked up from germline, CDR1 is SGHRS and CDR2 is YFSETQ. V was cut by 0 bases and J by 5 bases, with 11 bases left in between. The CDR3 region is CASSLDGTKNEKLFF. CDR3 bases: TGCGCCAGCAGCTTGGACGGGACAAAAAATGAAAAACTGTTTTTT. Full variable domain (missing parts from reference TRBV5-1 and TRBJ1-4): KAGVTQTPRYLIKTRGQQVTLSCSPISGHRSVSWYQQTPGQGLQFLFEYFSETQRNKGNFPGRFSGRQFSNSRSEMNVSTLELGDSALYLCASSLDGTKNEKLFFGSGTQLSVL.

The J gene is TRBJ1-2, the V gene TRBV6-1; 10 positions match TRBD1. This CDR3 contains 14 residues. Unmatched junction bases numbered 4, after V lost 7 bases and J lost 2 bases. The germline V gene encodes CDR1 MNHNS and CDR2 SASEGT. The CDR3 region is CASNPGQGNYGYTF. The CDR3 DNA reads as TGTGCCAGCAACCCGGGACAGGGGAACTATGGCTACACCTTC.

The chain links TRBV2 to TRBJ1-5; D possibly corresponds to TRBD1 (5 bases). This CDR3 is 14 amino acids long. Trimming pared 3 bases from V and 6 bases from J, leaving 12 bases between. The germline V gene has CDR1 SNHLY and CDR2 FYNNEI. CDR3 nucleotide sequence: TGTGCCAGCAGTGATAGTAGGGGTAGTCAGCCCCAGCATTTT. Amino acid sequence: CASSDSRGSQPQHF.

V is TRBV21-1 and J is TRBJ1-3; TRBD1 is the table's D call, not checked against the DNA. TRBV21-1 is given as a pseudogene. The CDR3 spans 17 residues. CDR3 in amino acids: CASSKTSGQNSGNTIYF. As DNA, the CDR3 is TGTGCCAGCAGCAAAACTTCGGGACAGAACTCTGGAAACACCATATATTTT.

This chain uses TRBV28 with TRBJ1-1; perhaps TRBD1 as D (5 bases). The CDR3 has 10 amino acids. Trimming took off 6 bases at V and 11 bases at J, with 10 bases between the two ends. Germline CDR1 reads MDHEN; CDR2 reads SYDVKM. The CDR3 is CASRTVKAFF. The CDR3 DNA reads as TGTGCCAGCAGGACAGTAAAGGCTTTCTTT.

This CDR3 reads CASSGQNNQPQHF. The CDR3 coding sequence is TGTGCCAGCTCAGGACAGAACAATCAGCCCCAGCATTTT. The chain is built from TRBV18 and TRBJ1-5; TRBD1 is a possible D gene (6 bases). The CDR3 is 13 residues long. CDR1 and CDR2 (germline): KGHSH, LQKENI. The V end lost 5 bases, the J end lost 3 bases, and 8 bases lay between the germline ends.

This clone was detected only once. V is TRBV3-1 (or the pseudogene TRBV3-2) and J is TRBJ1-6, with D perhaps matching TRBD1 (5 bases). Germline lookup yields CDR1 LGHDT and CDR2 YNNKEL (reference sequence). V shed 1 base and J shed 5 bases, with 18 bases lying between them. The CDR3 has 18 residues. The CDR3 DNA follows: TGTGCCAGCAGCCAAGGATCCGGAGGGACGGCCAATAATTCACCCCTCCACTTT. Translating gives CASSQGSGGTANNSPLHF.

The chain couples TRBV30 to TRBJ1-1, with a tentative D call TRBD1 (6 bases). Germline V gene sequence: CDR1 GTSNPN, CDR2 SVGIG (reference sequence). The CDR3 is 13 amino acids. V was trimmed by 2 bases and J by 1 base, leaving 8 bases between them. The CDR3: CAWSTTGNTEAFF. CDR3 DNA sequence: TGTGCCTGGAGTACGACAGGGAACACTGAAGCTTTCTTT.

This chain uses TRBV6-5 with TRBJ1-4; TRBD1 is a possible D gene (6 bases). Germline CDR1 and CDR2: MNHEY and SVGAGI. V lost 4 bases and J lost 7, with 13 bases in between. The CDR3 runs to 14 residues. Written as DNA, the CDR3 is TGTGCCAGCAGTTCCACAGGGTTGGGTGAAAAACTGTTTTTT. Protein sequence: CASSSTGLGEKLFF.

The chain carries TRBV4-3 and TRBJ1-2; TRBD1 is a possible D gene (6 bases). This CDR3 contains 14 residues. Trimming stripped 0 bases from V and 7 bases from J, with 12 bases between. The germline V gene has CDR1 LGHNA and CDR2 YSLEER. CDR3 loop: CASSQDVGTPGYTF. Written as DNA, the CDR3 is TGCGCCAGCAGCCAAGATGTTGGGACACCTGGCTACACCTTC.

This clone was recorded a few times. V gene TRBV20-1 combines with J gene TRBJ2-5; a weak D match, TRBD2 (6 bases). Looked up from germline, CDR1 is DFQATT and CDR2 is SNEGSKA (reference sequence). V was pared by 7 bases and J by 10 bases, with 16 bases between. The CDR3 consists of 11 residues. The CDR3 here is CSVIFREDQYF. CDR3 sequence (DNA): TGCAGTGTTATTTTTAGGGAGGACCAGTACTTC.

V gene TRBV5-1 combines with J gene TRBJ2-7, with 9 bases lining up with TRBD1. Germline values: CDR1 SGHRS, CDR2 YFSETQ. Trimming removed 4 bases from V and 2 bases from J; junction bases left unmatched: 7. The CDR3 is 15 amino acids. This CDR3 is CASSPGGTGTYEQYF. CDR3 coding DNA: TGCGCCAGCAGCCCCGGGGGGACAGGGACCTACGAGCAGTACTTC.

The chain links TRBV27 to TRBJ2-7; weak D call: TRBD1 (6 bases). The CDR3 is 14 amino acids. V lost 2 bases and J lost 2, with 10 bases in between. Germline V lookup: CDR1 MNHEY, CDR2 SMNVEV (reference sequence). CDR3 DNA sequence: TGTGCCAGCAGTTTAGACAGGTATACCTACGAGCAGTACTTC. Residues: CASSLDRYTYEQYF.

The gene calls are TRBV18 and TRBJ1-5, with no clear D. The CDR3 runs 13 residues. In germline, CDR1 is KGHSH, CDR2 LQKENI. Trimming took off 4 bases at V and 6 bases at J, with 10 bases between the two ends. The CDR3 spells CASSRYASQPQHF. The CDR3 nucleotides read TGTGCCAGCTCACGGTATGCGAGTCAGCCCCAGCATTTT.

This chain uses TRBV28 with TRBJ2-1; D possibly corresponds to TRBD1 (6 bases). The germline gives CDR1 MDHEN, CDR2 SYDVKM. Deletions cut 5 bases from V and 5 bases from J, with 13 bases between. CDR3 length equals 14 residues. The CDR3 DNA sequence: TGTGCCAGCAGTCCATCATACAGGGACAATGAGCAGTTCTTC. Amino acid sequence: CASSPSYRDNEQFF.

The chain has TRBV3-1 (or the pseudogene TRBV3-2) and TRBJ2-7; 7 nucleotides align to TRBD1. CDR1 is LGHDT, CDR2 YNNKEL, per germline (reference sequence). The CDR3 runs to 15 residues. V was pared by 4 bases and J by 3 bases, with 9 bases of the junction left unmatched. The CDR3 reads CASSPSPTGVYEQYF. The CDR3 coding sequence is TGTGCCAGCAGCCCAAGCCCCACAGGGGTCTACGAGCAGTACTTC.

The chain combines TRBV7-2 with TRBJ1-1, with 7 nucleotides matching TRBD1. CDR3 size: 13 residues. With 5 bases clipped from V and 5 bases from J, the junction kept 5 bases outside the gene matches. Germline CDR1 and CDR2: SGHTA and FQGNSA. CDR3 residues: CASSQGQHTEAFF. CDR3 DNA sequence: TGTGCCAGCAGCCAGGGACAGCATACTGAAGCTTTCTTT.